The rows below give T cell receptor beta chains drawn from one sample of a study of CD8 T cells in ankylosing spondylitis. TCRdb re-called the 5' RACE reads through MiXCR, storing one row per CDR3 protein. The table has about 330,000 distinct CDR3 sequences, roughly 8% seen once. The sequenced sample consisted of blood, either unsorted or a sorted T cell fraction (not recorded which). These receptors came from a male donor with ankylosing spondylitis. Both conserved end residues are trimmed from each CDR3. The listing skips clone size in some rows; elsewhere it reads once, few, many or a size class.

CDR3: ASSLLTGVGQPQH
J: TRBJ1-5
size: many
V: TRBV12-3/TRBV12-4

CDR3: ASSSSMRNEQF
J: TRBJ2-1
size: few
V: TRBV6-5

CDR3: ASSHRGWNEQF
J: TRBJ2-1
size: many
V: TRBV7-8

CDR3: ASSQGDPTGELF
J: TRBJ2-2
size: many
V: TRBV4-2

CDR3: TIGGNTEAF
J: TRBJ1-1
size: many
V: TRBV29-1

CDR3: SVESDQPDTQY
J: TRBJ2-3
size: -
V: TRBV29-1

CDR3: SVDPRVGYT
J: TRBJ1-2
size: many
V: TRBV29-1

CDR3: ASNSWTSGSRAGELF
J: TRBJ2-2
size: -
V: TRBV5-5

CDR3: ASSPRSGDTQY
J: TRBJ2-3
size: -
V: TRBV18

CDR3: ASSPRGPTGELF
J: TRBJ2-2
size: many
V: TRBV12-3/TRBV12-4

CDR3: ASRGQPGPSYEQY
J: TRBJ2-7
size: -
V: TRBV5-4

CDR3: ASSQAMGETQY
J: TRBJ2-5
size: -
V: TRBV4-3

CDR3: ASSETQGTLNTGELF
J: TRBJ2-2
size: -
V: TRBV9

CDR3: SVVDGRGTEAF
J: TRBJ1-1
size: few
V: TRBV29-1

CDR3: ASSLTTSTLT
J: TRBJ2-6
size: -
V: TRBV7-3

CDR3: ASSFGSANTGELF
J: TRBJ2-2
size: -
V: TRBV6-5

CDR3: ASSHQGLAGAKNIQY
J: TRBJ2-4
size: -
V: TRBV4-1

CDR3: ASSPGLQTYEQY
J: TRBJ2-7
size: few
V: TRBV18

CDR3: ASSQAGASGYT
J: TRBJ1-2
size: -
V: TRBV4-1

CDR3: ASRPEVGTGTYNEQF
J: TRBJ2-1
size: many
V: TRBV5-1

CDR3: SAETPYEQY
J: TRBJ2-7
size: -
V: TRBV20-1

CDR3: SAWGLAGGRGYEQY
J: TRBJ2-7
size: many
V: TRBV20-1

CDR3: ASSWTSGRAQDTQY
J: TRBJ2-3
size: many
V: TRBV9

CDR3: ASSLFLAGGPHNEQF
J: TRBJ2-1
size: many
V: TRBV18